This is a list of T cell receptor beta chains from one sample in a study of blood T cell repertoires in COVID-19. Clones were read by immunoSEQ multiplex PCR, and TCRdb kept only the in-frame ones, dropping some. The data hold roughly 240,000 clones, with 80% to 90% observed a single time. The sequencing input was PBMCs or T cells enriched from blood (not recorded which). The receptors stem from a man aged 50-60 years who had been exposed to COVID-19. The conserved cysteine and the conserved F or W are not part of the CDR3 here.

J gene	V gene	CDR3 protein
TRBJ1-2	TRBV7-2	ASSPRRQGDVGYT
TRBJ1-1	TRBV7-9	ASSSQGNTEAF
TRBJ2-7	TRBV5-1	ASSFSGLAGGPHEQY
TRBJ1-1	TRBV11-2	ASSLGRVHTEAF
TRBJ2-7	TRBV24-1	ATSPRGAGSYEQY
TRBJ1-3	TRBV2	ASSEQGTGNTIY
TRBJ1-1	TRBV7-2	ASSFRGHTEAF
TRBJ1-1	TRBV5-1	ASSLLTGDTEAF
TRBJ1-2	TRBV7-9	ASSFLREERRGYT
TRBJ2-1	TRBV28	ASSVYWTTVAGLDNEQF
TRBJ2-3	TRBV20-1	SASTHDTQY
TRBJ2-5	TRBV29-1	SVDADTQETQY
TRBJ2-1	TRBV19	ASSMVPSGINEQF
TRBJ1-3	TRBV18	ASSPLGLTARDSGNTIY
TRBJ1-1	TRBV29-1	SVEEDSYTEAF
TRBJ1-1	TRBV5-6	ASSTRTVMNTEAF
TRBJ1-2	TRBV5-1	ASSLETDANYGYT
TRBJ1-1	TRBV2	ASRVRGQGNTEAF
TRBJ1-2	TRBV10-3	AIRPPGQGAYGYT
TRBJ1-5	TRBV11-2	ASSLDRVGQPQH
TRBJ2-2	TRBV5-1	ASSSSGTGYTGELF
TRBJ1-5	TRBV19	ASSGFSNQPQH
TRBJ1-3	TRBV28	ASSFRGHGNTIY
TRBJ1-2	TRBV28	ASSLRLQGYGYT
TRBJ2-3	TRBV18	ASSPQGSTDTQY
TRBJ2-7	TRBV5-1	ASSLVADPNYEQY
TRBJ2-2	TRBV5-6	ASSTVTGPTGELF
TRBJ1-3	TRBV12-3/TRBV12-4	ASSVTVGNTIY
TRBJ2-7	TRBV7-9	ASSLARGGGYEQY
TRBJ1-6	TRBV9	ASSPRDSNSPLH
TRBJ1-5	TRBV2	ASKEPFSETQH
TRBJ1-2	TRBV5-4	ASSLWEGIGGYT
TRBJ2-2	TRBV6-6	ASRRTLNTGELF
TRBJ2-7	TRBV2	ASNRDRGPHEQY
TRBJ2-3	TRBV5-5	ASSFLAGINTQY
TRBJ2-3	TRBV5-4	ASSPRRTSGGTDTQY
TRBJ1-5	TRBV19	ASSIAGPGLSQPQH
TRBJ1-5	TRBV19	ASSLPGLLARQPQH
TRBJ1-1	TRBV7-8	ASSLEGQGTEAF
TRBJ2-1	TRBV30	AWRYRRLADYNEQF
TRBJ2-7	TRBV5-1	ASSLAPDRTYEQY
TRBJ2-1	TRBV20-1	SASLSGRRPYNEQF
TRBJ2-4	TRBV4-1	ASSQAAGREANIQY
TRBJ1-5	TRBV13	ASSMGQGDQPQH
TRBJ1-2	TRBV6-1	ASSEPGTGGYGYT
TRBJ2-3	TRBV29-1	SVGTSGSGGDTQY
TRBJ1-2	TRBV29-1	SVELAGYGYT
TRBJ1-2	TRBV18	ASSLRQDPFGYT
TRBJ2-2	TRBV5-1	ASEADNTGELF
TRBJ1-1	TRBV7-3	ASSLNRASMNTEAF
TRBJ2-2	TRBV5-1	ASSLQGILTGELF
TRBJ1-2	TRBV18	ASSPNRVVLGGGYT
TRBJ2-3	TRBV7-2	ASPLGWGGEGADTQY
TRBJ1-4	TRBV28	ASSSRGRNNEKLF
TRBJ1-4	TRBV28	ASGPGVGDNEKLF